These 8 T cell receptor beta chains came from one sample sequenced in a study of T cells in Graves' hyperthyroidism and ophthalmopathy. Amplification of TCR beta CDR3 regions used RNA as the template. When the TCR CDR3 underwent first-round RT-PCR, the HTBI primer set was used. TCRdb fed the multiplex PCR reads into MiXCR, producing one record per CDR3 protein. Of 25,000 to 30,000 distinct CDR3 sequences in the sample, 45% were seen once. The sample taken for sequencing was blood. The receptors shown here come from a woman aged 25 to 39 with Graves' hyperthyroidism.

This clonotype was detected only a few times. This chain uses TRBV30 with TRBJ1-4; D gene ambiguous. CDR3 size: 15 residues. Germline V CDR1 and CDR2: GTSNPN, SVGIG (reference sequence). The V end was cut by 0 bases, the J end by 7 bases, with 15 bases between. The CDR3 region is CAWSVGRNFGEKLFF. The CDR3 nucleotides are TGTGCCTGGAGTGTGGGTCGGAATTTCGGTGAAAAACTGTTTTTT.

This clonotype was seen repeatedly, ten times or more. The V and J genes are TRBV2 and TRBJ2-4; a possible D gene is TRBD1 (5 bases). This CDR3 contains 13 residues. Deletions cut 10 bases from V and 0 bases from J, with 10 bases between. Germline V gene sequence: CDR1 SNHLY, CDR2 FYNNEI. For the CDR3, the DNA is TGTGCCATCTCAGGGAAAGCCAAAAACATTCAGTACTTC. This gives the protein CAISGKAKNIQYF.

The V and J genes are TRBV20-1 and TRBJ2-7; 9 bases match TRBD2. Germline V gene lookup returns CDR1 DFQATT and CDR2 SNEGSKA (reference sequence). V lost 5 bases to trimming and J lost 4 bases; unmatched junction nucleotides: 6. This CDR3 has 13 amino acids. As DNA, the CDR3 is TGCAGTGCTGGAACAAGCGGGAGGTACGAGCAGTACTTC. Translating it yields CSAGTSGRYEQYF.

This clonotype was seen repeatedly, ten times or more. V and J are TRBV5-1 and TRBJ2-2, with a possible D match to TRBD1 (5 bases). Germline V lookup: CDR1 SGHRS, CDR2 YFSETQ. The CDR3 contains 15 residues. The ends were cut back, 1 base at V and 1 base at J, with 8 bases in the middle. In DNA form, the CDR3 reads TGCGCCAGCAGCTTGTACGGACAGAACACCGGGGAGCTGTTTTTT. This encodes CASSLYGQNTGELFF.

V usage is TRBV19 and J usage is TRBJ1-1; D gene ambiguous. The CDR3 runs 14 residues. Germline CDR1 and CDR2: LNHDA and SQIVND (reference sequence). V gave up 7 bases and J gave up 6 bases, with 18 bases separating them. This CDR3 reads CASTPGGRGAEAFF. CDR3 DNA: TGTGCCAGTACCCCCGGAGGACGTGGTGCTGAAGCTTTCTTT.

The genes are TRBV14 and TRBJ1-1; D is ambiguous. Trimming pared 4 bases from V and 4 bases from J, leaving 10 bases between. CDR1 and CDR2 from the germline V gene are SGHDN and FVKESK. The CDR3 has 13 amino acids. CDR3 DNA: TGTGCCAGCAGCCCTACGCCGACCACTGAAGCTTTCTTT. This encodes CASSPTPTTEAFF.

The rearrangement links TRBV2 to TRBJ1-2; the D is unclear. CDR1 and CDR2 (germline): SNHLY, FYNNEI. V was trimmed by 3 bases and J by 4 bases, leaving 9 bases between them. The CDR3 is 13 residues long. The CDR3 nucleotides read TGTGCCAGCAGTGATTCGGGGAGCTATGGCTACACCTTC. As protein: CASSDSGSYGYTF. The whole variable domain, remainder taken from reference TRBV2 and TRBJ1-2, is EPEVTQTPSHQVTQMGQEVILRCVPISNHLYFYWYRQILGQKVEFLVSFYNNEISEKSEIFDDQFSVERPDGSNFTLKIRSTKLEDSAMYFCASSDSGSYGYTFGSGTRLTVV.

DNA of the CDR3: TGTGCCAGCAGCTACGGACTAGCGGAAGACAATGAGCAGTTCTTC. Translation gives CASSYGLAEDNEQFF. The chain carries TRBV7-2 and TRBJ2-1; 10 bases are a match to TRBD2. The V gene end was trimmed by 4 bases and the J gene end by 5 bases; junction bases not matched to a gene: 5. CDR3 length: 15 residues. Germline values: CDR1 SGHTA, CDR2 FQGNSA.